These 19 T cell receptor beta chains originate from one sample sequenced in a study of T cell responses to AZD1222 COVID-19 vaccine. Clones were read by immunoSEQ multiplex PCR, and TCRdb kept only the in-frame ones, dropping some. The data show roughly 93,000 clones, around 86% seen once. The sequencing here drew on peripheral blood, taken on day 0 of AZD1222 vaccination. These receptors were collected from an adult in good health.

This sequence joins TRBV7-6 and TRBJ2-7, with D tentatively TRBD2 (6 bases). Trimming pared 2 bases from V and 2 bases from J, leaving 10 bases between. Germline CDR1 SGHVS, CDR2 FNYEAQ. The CDR3 consists of 14 residues. The CDR3 protein is CASSLYSGPYEQYF. CDR3 in DNA: TGTGCCAGCAGCTTATACAGCGGGCCCTACGAGCAGTACTTC.

To note about this clone: Other DNA sequences in this sample translate to the same CDR3. The V gene is TRBV11-3, the J gene TRBJ1-3; the D is unclear. V lost 1 base and J 0 bases, leaving 4 bases between the germline ends. The CDR3 is 14 amino acids. Germline loops: CDR1 SGHNT, CDR2 YENEEA. For the CDR3, the DNA is TGTGCCAGCAGCTTAGGTCACTCTGGAAACACCATATATTTT. It translates to CASSLGHSGNTIYF. The full variable domain, its missing parts supplied by reference TRBV11-3 and TRBJ1-3, is EAGVVQSPRYKIIEKKQPVAFWCNPISGHNTLYWYLQNLGQGPELLIRYENEEAVDDSQLPKDRFSAERLKGVDSTLKIQPAELGDSAVYLCASSLGHSGNTIYFGEGSWLTVV.

This clone was counted a single time. V gene TRBV7-9 combines with J gene TRBJ2-1, with no clear D. V was pared by 1 base and J by 9 bases, with 7 bases between. The length of the CDR3 is 12 residues. Germline assignment: CDR1 SEHNR and CDR2 FQNEAQ (reference sequence). CDR3 sequence reads: CASSLEGFEQFF. The CDR3 DNA sequence: TGTGCCAGCAGCTTAGAAGGGTTTGAGCAGTTCTTC.

The chain has TRBV9 and TRBJ1-3; 9 bases agree with TRBD1. This CDR3 has 15 amino acids. Germline CDR1 is SGDLS and CDR2 is YYNGEE. Losses at the gene ends were 4 bases for V and 3 bases for J; bases not matched to a gene: 5. The CDR3: CASSPGQGGGNTIYF. CDR3 coding DNA: TGTGCCAGCAGCCCGGGACAGGGCGGTGGAAACACCATATATTTT.

In DNA, the CDR3 is TGTGCCAGCAGCTTAGGGGTTCGGCCACCAGATACGCAGTATTTT. The encoded protein is CASSLGVRPPDTQYF. The chain has TRBV7-3 and TRBJ2-3; no clear D. The germline V gene has CDR1 SGHTA and CDR2 FQGTGA. V lost 2 bases to trimming and J lost 4 bases, with 13 bases between them. There are 15 residues in the CDR3.

V is TRBV9 and J is TRBJ2-5; 9 bases are a match to TRBD2. The CDR3 contains 15 residues. With V trimmed by 0 bases and J by 5 bases, 5 bases remained unmatched. Per germline, CDR1 SGDLS and CDR2 YYNGEE. The CDR3 DNA reads TGTGCCAGCAGCGTAGGAGTGGCGGGGGGGGAGACCCAGTACTTC. Its protein is CASSVGVAGGETQYF.

This chain connects TRBV6-4 to TRBJ2-3; D perhaps matches TRBD1 (6 bases). The CDR3 spans 14 residues. Germline CDR1 is MRHNA and CDR2 is SNTAGT. The V end lost 4 bases, the J end lost 3 bases, and 11 bases lay between the germline ends. CDR3 DNA: TGTGCCAGCAGTGGGGACACCTCAACAGATACGCAGTATTTT. Residues: CASSGDTSTDTQYF.

The chain combines TRBV10-1 with TRBJ2-1; 7 nucleotides align to TRBD2. CDR3 size: 16 residues. From germline, CDR1 is WNHNN and CDR2 SYGVQD (reference sequence). V shed 1 base, J shed 6 bases, and the junction held 9 bases outside the gene matches. Here the CDR3 reads CASSEWAGSGGNEQFF. In DNA, the CDR3 is TGCGCCAGCAGTGAGTGGGCAGGGTCGGGGGGCAATGAGCAGTTCTTC.

The V call is TRBV3-1 (or the pseudogene TRBV3-2), the J call TRBJ2-1, with 10 bases aligning to TRBD1. Germline V gene sequence: CDR1 LGHDT, CDR2 YNNKEL (reference sequence). This CDR3 comprises 13 residues. J gave up 15 bases and V 3 bases, and 8 bases lay outside the gene matches. CDR3: CASSHGQGVTPFF. Written as DNA, the CDR3 is TGTGCCAGCAGCCACGGACAGGGGGTTACTCCGTTCTTC.

The chain is built from TRBV5-1 and TRBJ2-2; 8 positions agree with TRBD1. This CDR3 has 15 amino acids. Germline values: CDR1 SGHRS, CDR2 YFSETQ. J gave up 4 bases and V 3 bases, and 5 bases lay outside the gene matches. CDR3 amino acids: CASSSGQGSTGELFF. The CDR3 bases are TGCGCCAGCAGCTCAGGACAGGGTTCCACCGGGGAGCTGTTTTTT.

J is TRBJ2-2 and V is TRBV6-2 or TRBV6-3; D is ambiguous. V lost 0 bases and J 7 bases, leaving 9 bases between the germline ends. CDR1 MNHEY and CDR2 SVGEGT come from the germline V gene. This CDR3 contains 14 residues. In nucleotides, the CDR3 is TGTGCCAGCAGTTACTCCGGGTACTACGGGGAGCTGTTTTTT. Its translation: CASSYSGYYGELFF.

The count of this clone is one. The rearrangement joins TRBV7-9 to TRBJ2-5; perhaps D is TRBD1 or TRBD2 (5 bases each). This CDR3 region has 13 residues. Germline CDR1 SEHNR, CDR2 FQNEAQ (reference sequence). V lost 3 bases to trimming and J lost 4 bases, with 9 bases between them. The CDR3 protein is CASSFGALETQYF. CDR3 DNA sequence: TGTGCCAGCAGCTTCGGGGCACTAGAGACCCAGTACTTC.

This chain connects TRBV30 to TRBJ1-5, with D perhaps TRBD1 (6 bases). The CDR3 runs 13 residues. Looked up from germline, CDR1 is GTSNPN and CDR2 is SVGIG (reference sequence). Trimming stripped 5 bases from V and 3 bases from J, with 11 bases between. The CDR3 nucleotides are TGTGCCTGGGAACAGGGACCCAATCAGCCCCAGCATTTT. This sequence encodes CAWEQGPNQPQHF.

This chain connects TRBV7-8 to TRBJ2-4, with 7 bases lining up with TRBD1. The germline gives CDR1 SGHVS, CDR2 FQNEAQ. V lost 5 bases and J lost 0; bases outside the gene matches: 13. The CDR3 is 18 residues long. This chain's CDR3 is CASSKDRLPLLAKNIQYF. CDR3 in DNA: TGTGCCAGCAGCAAGGACAGGCTTCCCCTTCTAGCCAAAAACATTCAGTACTTC.

This clone has just one count. V usage is TRBV6-2 or TRBV6-3 and J usage is TRBJ1-6; D remains ambiguous. Germline V gives CDR1 MNHEY, CDR2 SVGEGT. V lost 2 bases and J 9 bases, leaving 11 bases between the germline ends. The CDR3 covers 14 residues. CDR3 DNA: TGTGCCAGCAGTTACGTCCGGGAGGGTTCACCCCTCCACTTT. This sequence encodes CASSYVREGSPLHF.

The chain carries TRBV5-5 and TRBJ2-3; D is unresolved. V shed 0 bases and J shed 2 bases, with 1 base lying between them. The CDR3 extends over 12 amino acids. Germline V lookup: CDR1 SGHKS, CDR2 YYEKEE (reference sequence). CDR3 loop: CASSLATDTQYF. The CDR3 DNA reads TGTGCCAGCAGCTTGGCCACAGATACGCAGTATTTT.

This chain connects TRBV4-2 to TRBJ1-1; 7 nucleotides match TRBD1. The CDR3 sequence is 18 residues long. The V gene end was trimmed by 0 bases and the J gene end by 0 bases; junction bases not matched to a gene: 10. Germline CDR1 and CDR2: LGHNA and YNFKEQ. CDR3 protein: CASSQDLTRGPMNTEAFF. The DNA for the CDR3 is TGTGCCAGCAGCCAAGATCTTACAAGGGGGCCGATGAACACTGAAGCTTTCTTT.

The gene calls are TRBV7-2 and TRBJ1-3, with D unclear. Trimming shortened V by 5 bases and J by 0 bases, and 17 bases separated the two germline ends. Germline CDR1 SGHTA, CDR2 FQGNSA. The CDR3 has 17 residues. CDR3 residues: CASSHAEVGVSGNTIYF. CDR3 in DNA: TGTGCCAGCAGCCACGCTGAGGTCGGGGTCTCTGGAAACACCATATATTTT.

The genes are TRBV19 and TRBJ1-5; 12 bases match TRBD1. The germline V gene has CDR1 LNHDA and CDR2 SQIVND (reference sequence). The CDR3 length is 17 residues. V lost 9 bases to trimming and J lost 6 bases; unmatched junction nucleotides: 15. CDR3 bases: TGTGCCAGCTACGCCGGGACAGGGGGCGCGTTCGGTCAGCCCCAGCATTTT. Amino acid sequence: CASYAGTGGAFGQPQHF.